This TCR beta chain was captured in a study of T cell clonotyping in hematopoietic cell transplantation. Overall study results and limits: Graft donor and pretransplant recipient Inverse Simpson Index values predicted broader posttransplant TCR diversity. Few recipient clonotypes overlapped donors; over 97% were de novo at given depth. After transplant, recipient diversity fell while pathologically expanded clonotypes grew through day 180. No sorting was done, leaving CD4 and CD8 contributions mixed.

With respect to this clone: Its antigen is not identified.

Produced via immunoSEQ multiplex PCR; TCRdb's table is partial and in-frame only. The data contain 6,000 or so clones, approximately 90% of them singletons. Sequenced here: peripheral blood mononuclear cells, sampled 100 days after allogeneic stem cell transplant. The TCR originated in a female patient aged 40-50 years who had an allogeneic stem cell transplant from a related donor, so the T cells may come from the graft donor. Some clones in this sample may be carry-over from other donors' samples.

The CDR3 loop reads CASSGTSGRYSYNEQFF. The CDR3 nucleotides read TGTGCCAGCAGTGGGACTAGCGGGAGGTATTCCTACAATGAGCAGTTCTTC. V usage is TRBV25-1 and J usage is TRBJ2-1; 14 bases are shared with TRBD2. V was pared by 4 bases and J by 1 base, with 3 bases of the junction left unmatched. The CDR3 is made up of 17 amino acids. From germline, CDR1 is MGHDK and CDR2 SYGVNS. Filled out from reference TRBV25-1 and TRBJ2-1, the complete variable domain reads EADIYQTPRYLVIGTGKKITLECSQTMGHDKMYWYQQDPGMELHLIHYSYGVNSTEKGDLSSESTVSRIRTEHFPLTLESARPSHTSQYLCASSGTSGRYSYNEQFFGPGTRLTVL.